A single sample gave rise to the 11 T cell receptor beta chains below, sequenced in a study of CD8 T cells in Susac syndrome. Random hexamers primed reverse transcription of roughly 0.5 to 1 ug RNA. TCRdb re-analysed the immunoSEQ multiplex PCR reads in MiXCR, keeping a single row per CDR3 protein. Altogether more than 150,000 distinct CDR3 sequences are present, approximately 95% being singletons, with the ten largest covering about 0.15%. Sequencing was carried out using CD8+ T cells from PBMCs. Receptors originate from a human donor with Susac syndrome.

The chain is built from TRBV9 and TRBJ2-1; D might be TRBD1 (6 bases). V lost 3 bases, J lost 8 bases, and 9 bases lay in between. This CDR3 is 12 amino acids long. CDR1 is SGDLS, CDR2 YYNGEE, per germline. Written as DNA, the CDR3 is TGTGCCAGCAGCGCAGGGGCCCATGAGCAGTTCTTC. Its protein product is CASSAGAHEQFF.

The chain is built from TRBV28 and TRBJ1-1; no clear D. The CDR3 runs to 12 residues. V was trimmed by 7 bases and J by 7 bases, leaving 13 bases between them. CDR1 and CDR2 from the germline V gene are MDHEN and SYDVKM. CDR3 sequence (DNA): TGTGCCAGCACCTCAACAAACTTTGAAGCTTTCTTT. It yields the protein CASTSTNFEAFF.

This chain connects TRBV3-1 to TRBJ2-5; D is tentatively TRBD1 or TRBD2 (5 bases each). Per the germline V gene, CDR1 is LGHDT and CDR2 is YNNKEL (reference sequence). Trimming stripped 0 bases from V and 1 base from J, with 12 bases between. The CDR3 sequence is 16 residues long. This CDR3 reads CASSQEGVGPQETQYF. The CDR3 bases are TGTGCCAGCAGCCAAGAGGGAGTGGGGCCCCAAGAGACCCAGTACTTC.

The gene calls are TRBV7-9 and TRBJ2-7; D may match TRBD1 or TRBD2 (5 bases each). Germline CDR1 reads SEHNR; CDR2 reads FQNEAQ (reference sequence). This CDR3 region has 15 residues. Trimming stripped 7 bases from V and 0 bases from J, with 16 bases between. Here the CDR3 DNA reads TGTGCCAGCATCGACAAGAGGGACGGCTCCTACGAGCAGTACTTC. Its translation: CASIDKRDGSYEQYF.

The chain carries TRBV28 and TRBJ2-7; 12 bases are shared with TRBD2. J was trimmed by 6 bases and V by 6 bases; bases with no gene match: 3. The CDR3 sequence is 13 residues long. The germline V gene encodes CDR1 MDHEN and CDR2 SYDVKM. For the CDR3, the DNA is TGTGCCAGCAGGGTGACTAGCGGGAGCGAGCAGTACTTC. Residues: CASRVTSGSEQYF.

V and J are TRBV20-1 and TRBJ2-7, with 9 positions matching TRBD2. The germline V gene has CDR1 DFQATT and CDR2 SNEGSKA (reference sequence). This CDR3 region has 14 residues. The V and J ends lost 3 bases and 2 bases, in that order; junction bases with no gene match: 5. The CDR3 DNA reads as TGCAGTGCTAGTTCGCTAGCGGGAACCTACGAGCAGTACTTC. Translated, it gives CSASSLAGTYEQYF.

This clonotype was picked up one time. The rearrangement joins TRBV30 to TRBJ2-1, with TRBD1 matching 7 bases. Germline V lookup: CDR1 GTSNPN, CDR2 SVGIG (reference sequence). V lost 3 bases and J lost 4; bases outside the gene matches: 15. The CDR3 spans 17 residues. The CDR3 loop reads CAWSPPGTVLVYNEQFF. The CDR3 DNA sequence: TGTGCCTGGAGCCCTCCCGGGACAGTTCTCGTGTACAATGAGCAGTTCTTC.

The rearrangement joins TRBV12-3 or TRBV12-4 to TRBJ1-1; D is unclear. This CDR3 spans 13 amino acids. Trimming took off 1 base at V and 2 bases at J, with 5 bases between the two ends. This chain's CDR3 is CASSLGINTEAFF. Written as DNA, the CDR3 is TGTGCCAGCAGTTTAGGGATTAACACTGAAGCTTTCTTT.

The CDR3 protein is CASSDRDRVEGYTF. DNA of the CDR3: TGTGCCAGCAGCGATCGGGACAGGGTGGAGGGCTACACCTTC. The chain couples TRBV9 to TRBJ1-2; the match to TRBD1 covers 9 bases. V dropped 3 bases and J dropped 8; count of bases not matched to a gene: 8. Germline V gene data show CDR1 as SGDLS and CDR2 as YYNGEE. The CDR3 is made up of 14 amino acids.

The chain combines TRBV29-1 with TRBJ2-1; 7 bases are shared with TRBD2. J was trimmed by 2 bases and V by 5 bases; bases with no gene match: 6. This CDR3 has 14 residues. CDR1 SQVTM and CDR2 ANQGSEA come from the germline V gene. CDR3 in amino acids: CSVPWGGPYNEQFF. Here the CDR3 DNA reads TGCAGCGTTCCATGGGGGGGACCCTACAATGAGCAGTTCTTC.

The chain joins TRBV7-9 to TRBJ2-7, with D unclear. CDR1 SEHNR and CDR2 FQNEAQ come from the germline V gene (reference sequence). V shed 5 bases and J shed 7 bases, with 12 bases lying between them. The CDR3 contains 12 residues. The CDR3 spells CASSPAPEEQYF. The CDR3 DNA reads as TGTGCCAGCAGCCCAGCCCCAGAGGAGCAGTACTTC.